This T cell receptor (beta chain) was identified during a study of shared clonotypes between healthy human individuals. Several immunoSEQ plates received, in even portions, the genomic DNA of each subset. Loaded into unsorted PBMC replicate PCRs was roughly 320 ng DNA, tens of thousands of T cell genomes. Here immunoSEQ multiplex PCR was the method, and the copy in TCRdb shows in-frame clones only, minus some. Of fewer than 600,000 clones listed, more than 75% are singletons. Trimming shortened V by 7 bases and J by 4 bases, and 19 bases separated the two germline ends. In germline, CDR1 is MRHNA, CDR2 SNTAGT. CDR3 length: 15 amino acids.

This clonotype originated in a woman in her forties in good health. Some clones in this sample may be carry-over from other donors' samples. The rearrangement links TRBV6-4 to TRBJ1-2, with D possibly TRBD1 on 5 matching bases. Sample: PBMCs. CDR3: CASKGFQGESYGYTF. CDR3 DNA: TGTGCCAGCAAGGGGTTTCAGGGAGAATCCTATGGCTACACCTTC.